This TCR beta chain emerged from a study of T cells in Graves' hyperthyroidism and ophthalmopathy. TCR beta CDR3 region amplification was performed from RNA transcripts. A first-round RT-PCR of the TCR CDR3 used the HTBI primer set. TCRdb itself ran the multiplex PCR reads through MiXCR, one entry per CDR3 protein. Here the sample spans about 690,000 distinct CDR3 sequences, around 15% being singletons. Overall study findings and caveats: Blood held most thyroid clonotypes expanded above 0.001 frequency.

The ends lost 6 bases at V and 2 bases at J; junction bases unmatched: 5. The CDR3 contains 15 residues. Looked up from germline, CDR1 is ENHRY and CDR2 is SYGVKD. To note about this clonotype: Its antigen is unidentified.

Each diagnosis was grounded in clinical symptoms, serum thyroxine and TRAb, thyroid ultrasound, and orbital computed tomography. This rearrangement joins TRBV10-3 to TRBJ2-3; 10 nucleotides align to TRBD2. The specimen was blood. The TCR sequence derives from a man between 50 and 59 years old with Graves' hyperthyroidism. The DNA of the CDR3 is TGTGCCATCAGCTCCGGGACTAGCGACACAGATACGCAGTATTTT. Translation: CAISSGTSDTDTQYF.